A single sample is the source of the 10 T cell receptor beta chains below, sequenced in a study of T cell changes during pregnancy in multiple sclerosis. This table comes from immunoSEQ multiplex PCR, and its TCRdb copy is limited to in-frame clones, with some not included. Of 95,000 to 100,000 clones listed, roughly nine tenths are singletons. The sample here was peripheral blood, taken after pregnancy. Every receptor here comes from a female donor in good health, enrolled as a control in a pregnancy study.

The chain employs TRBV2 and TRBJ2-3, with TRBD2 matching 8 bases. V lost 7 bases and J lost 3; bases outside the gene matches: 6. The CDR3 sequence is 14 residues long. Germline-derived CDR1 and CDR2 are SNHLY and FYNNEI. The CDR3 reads CASTGGGRTDTQYF. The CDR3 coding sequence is TGTGCCAGCACCGGAGGCGGGAGGACAGATACGCAGTATTTT.

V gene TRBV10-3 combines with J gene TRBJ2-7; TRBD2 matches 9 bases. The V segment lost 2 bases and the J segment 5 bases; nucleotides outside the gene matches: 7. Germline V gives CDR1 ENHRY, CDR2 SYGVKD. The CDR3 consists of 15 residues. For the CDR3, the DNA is TGTGCCATCAGTGAGGCGTCTAGCGGGACGGACGAGCAGTACTTC. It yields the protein CAISEASSGTDEQYF.

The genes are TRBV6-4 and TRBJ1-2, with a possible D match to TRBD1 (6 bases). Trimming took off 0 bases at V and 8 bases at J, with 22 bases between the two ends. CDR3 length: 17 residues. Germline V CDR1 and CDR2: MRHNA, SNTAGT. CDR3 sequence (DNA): TGTGCCAGCAGTGACTCGACAGGAGAACCCGGGCGCGGCGGCTACACCTTC. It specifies CASSDSTGEPGRGGYTF.

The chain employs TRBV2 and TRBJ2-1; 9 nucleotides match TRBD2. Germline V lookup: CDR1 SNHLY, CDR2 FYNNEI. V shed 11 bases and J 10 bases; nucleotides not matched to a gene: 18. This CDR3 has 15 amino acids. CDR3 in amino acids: CAVIPGLAIVGEQFF. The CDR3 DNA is TGTGCCGTAATTCCGGGACTAGCAATAGTCGGCGAGCAGTTCTTC.

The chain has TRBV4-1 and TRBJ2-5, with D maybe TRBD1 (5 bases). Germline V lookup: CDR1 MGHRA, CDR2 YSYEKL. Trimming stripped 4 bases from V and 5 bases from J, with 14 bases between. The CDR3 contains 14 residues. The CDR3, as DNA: TGCGCCAGCAGCCTCCAGGGAAGTTGGGAGACCCAGTACTTC. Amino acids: CASSLQGSWETQYF.

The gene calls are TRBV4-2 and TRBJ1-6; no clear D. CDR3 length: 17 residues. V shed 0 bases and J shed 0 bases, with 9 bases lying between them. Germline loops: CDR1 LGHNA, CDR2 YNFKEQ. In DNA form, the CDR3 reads TGTGCCAGCAGCCAAGAACTGGTGAGCTCCTATAATTCACCCCTCCACTTT. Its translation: CASSQELVSSYNSPLHF.

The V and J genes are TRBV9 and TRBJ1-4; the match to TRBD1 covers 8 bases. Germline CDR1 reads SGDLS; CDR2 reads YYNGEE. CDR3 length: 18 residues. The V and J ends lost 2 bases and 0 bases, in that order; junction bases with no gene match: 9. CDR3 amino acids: CASSVSGQVYTTNEKLFF. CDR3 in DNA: TGTGCCAGCAGCGTTTCGGGACAGGTGTATACAACTAATGAAAAACTGTTTTTT.

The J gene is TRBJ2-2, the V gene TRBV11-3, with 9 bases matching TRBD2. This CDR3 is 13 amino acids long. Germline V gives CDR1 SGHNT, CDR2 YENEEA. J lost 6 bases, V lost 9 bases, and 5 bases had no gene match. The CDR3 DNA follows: TGTGCCAGTCGTCGCGGGGGGGCCGGGGAGCTGTTTTTT. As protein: CASRRGGAGELFF.

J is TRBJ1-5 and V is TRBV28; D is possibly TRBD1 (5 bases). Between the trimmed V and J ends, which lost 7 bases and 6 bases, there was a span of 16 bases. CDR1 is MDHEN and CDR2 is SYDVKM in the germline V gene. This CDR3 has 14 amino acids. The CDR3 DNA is TGTGCCAGCAATGCGGCGGTCGGGGGTCAGCCCCAGCATTTT. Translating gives CASNAAVGGQPQHF.

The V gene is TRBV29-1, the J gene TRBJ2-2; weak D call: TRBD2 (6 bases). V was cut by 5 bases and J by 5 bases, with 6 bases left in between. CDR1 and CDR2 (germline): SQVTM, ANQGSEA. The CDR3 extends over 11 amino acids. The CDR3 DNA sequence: TGCAGCGTTCGGGAGACCGGGGAGCTGTTTTTT. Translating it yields CSVRETGELFF.